These 18 T cell receptor beta chains were all obtained from the same sample, sequenced in a study of CD8 T cells in ankylosing spondylitis. Overall study findings and caveats: A TCR beta motif made of roughly eight highly homologous variants seemed typical of ankylosing spondylitis blood.

TCRdb re-called the 5' RACE reads with MiXCR, one entry per CDR3 protein. The sample includes about 450,000 distinct CDR3 sequences, 20% to 30% of them seen just once. These receptors lack a known antigen. The sample taken for sequencing was blood, either unsorted or a sorted T cell fraction (not recorded which). These receptors came from a male donor with ankylosing spondylitis.

CDR3 protein: CSARGGSRTQYF. In DNA, the CDR3 is TGCAGTGCTAGGGGGGGATCTCGGACCCAGTACTTC. The chain employs TRBV20-1 and TRBJ2-5; the D gene is possibly TRBD2 (6 bases). Germline assignment: CDR1 DFQATT and CDR2 SNEGSKA (reference sequence). V shed 3 bases and J shed 7 bases, with 12 bases lying between them. The CDR3 loop spans 12 amino acids.

The chain recombines TRBV5-5 with TRBJ1-1; 7 nucleotides align to TRBD1. V trimming: 4 bases; J trimming: 6 bases; junction bases outside the gene matches: 9. Germline values: CDR1 SGHKS, CDR2 YYEKEE (reference sequence). CDR3 size: 14 residues. The CDR3 sequence is CASSRGTARAEAFF. Here the CDR3 DNA reads TGTGCCAGCAGCCGCGGGACAGCTAGGGCTGAAGCTTTCTTT.

This clonotype was recorded at least ten times. The chain uses TRBV15 and TRBJ2-1; D might be TRBD2 (6 bases). Germline V lookup: CDR1 LNHNV, CDR2 YYDKDF (reference sequence). Trimming cost V 0 bases and J 3 bases, with 12 bases left between them. The CDR3 totals 16 residues. CDR3 in DNA: TGTGCCACCAGCAGAGATATAACTAGCAGCTACAATGAGCAGTTCTTC. This codes for CATSRDITSSYNEQFF.

The chain links TRBV7-2 to TRBJ2-2, with TRBD2 as a possible D gene (5 bases). The V gene lost 0 bases and the J gene lost 5 bases, with 16 bases spanning the gap. The CDR3 sequence is 17 residues long. CDR1 is SGHTA and CDR2 is FQGNSA in the germline V gene. CDR3 sequence: CASSLALLGVETGELFF. The DNA for the CDR3 is TGTGCCAGCAGCTTAGCGCTACTAGGAGTAGAAACCGGGGAGCTGTTTTTT.

The rearrangement joins TRBV3-1 to TRBJ2-1; tentatively, D is TRBD2 (6 bases). Germline CDR1 reads LGHDT; CDR2 reads YNNKEL (reference sequence). Deletions cut 1 base from V and 4 bases from J, with 17 bases between. This CDR3 region has 17 residues. CDR3 residues: CASSQGGGRSIYNEQFF. The CDR3 DNA follows: TGTGCCAGCAGCCAAGGTGGAGGGAGGAGTATTTACAATGAGCAGTTCTTC.

This clonotype was detected only a few times. This sequence joins TRBV7-7 and TRBJ2-1; 11 positions agree with TRBD2. Per the germline V gene, CDR1 is SSHAT and CDR2 is FNYEAQ (reference sequence). V lost 5 bases and J lost 7; bases outside the gene matches: 16. The CDR3 is 18 amino acids. The CDR3 bases are TGTGCCAGCAGCCCCCTCCCAGCTACTACTAGCGGGAGAAATGAGCAGTTCTTC. It is translated as CASSPLPATTSGRNEQFF.

This clonotype has only a few counts. The chain recombines TRBV12-3 or TRBV12-4 with TRBJ1-6; 9 nucleotides match TRBD1. This CDR3 region has 14 residues. The V gene end was trimmed by 4 bases and the J gene end by 8 bases; junction bases not matched to a gene: 3. CDR3 nucleotide sequence: TGTGCCAGCAGTTCCGGGACAGGGTATTCACCCCTCCACTTT. Residues: CASSSGTGYSPLHF.

The gene calls are TRBV20-1 and TRBJ1-3; unclear D gene. Germline CDR1 is DFQATT and CDR2 is SNEGSKA (reference sequence). V shed 6 bases and J shed 0 bases, with 15 bases lying between them. The CDR3 length is 15 residues. The CDR3 nucleotides read TGCAGTGCAATCCGACCGAGACTCTCTGGAAACACCATATATTTT. This encodes CSAIRPRLSGNTIYF.

V usage is TRBV27 and J usage is TRBJ1-2; D remains unclear. The V gene's germline CDR1 is MNHEY and CDR2 SMNVEV (reference sequence). The CDR3 length is 15 residues. V was pared by 5 bases and J by 7 bases, with 20 bases between. CDR3 coding DNA: TGTGCCAGCAGTCCTCAATTGGGCCCGTTTGGTGGCTACACCTTC. This translates into CASSPQLGPFGGYTF.

The J gene is TRBJ1-1, the V gene TRBV14; 8 nucleotides line up with TRBD1. Losses at the gene ends were 0 bases for V and 4 bases for J; bases not matched to a gene: 10. Germline lookup yields CDR1 SGHDN and CDR2 FVKESK. The CDR3 is 17 amino acids. The CDR3 nucleotides read TGTGCCAGCAGCCAAGATCAGGGGGCGGGACGTCGCACTGAAGCTTTCTTT. Translated, it gives CASSQDQGAGRRTEAFF.

The count of this clonotype is one. V is TRBV20-1 and J is TRBJ1-2; D is unresolved. V lost 3 bases, J lost 4 bases, and 12 bases lay in between. CDR3 length equals 13 residues. Germline V gene sequence: CDR1 DFQATT, CDR2 SNEGSKA (reference sequence). The CDR3 bases are TGCAGTGCTAGGAAACTGGAGTTCTATGGCTACACCTTC. Amino acids: CSARKLEFYGYTF.

This clonotype was counted ten times or more. The chain carries TRBV20-1 and TRBJ2-1, with a tentative D call TRBD2 (5 bases). V was pared by 6 bases and J by 7 bases, with 19 bases between. Germline lookup yields CDR1 DFQATT and CDR2 SNEGSKA (reference sequence). The length of the CDR3 is 14 residues. This CDR3 is CSAEQSRTGNEQFF. CDR3 nucleotides: TGCAGTGCCGAACAATCCCGGACGGGGAATGAGCAGTTCTTC.

This clonotype was counted between two and nine times. V usage is TRBV5-1 and J usage is TRBJ2-3; 11 bases agree with TRBD2. This CDR3 region has 16 residues. Germline-derived CDR1 and CDR2 are SGHRS and YFSETQ. The ends lost 4 bases at V and 8 bases at J; junction bases unmatched: 12. CDR3 residues: CASSQGTSGLFPTQYF. CDR3 nucleotide sequence: TGCGCCAGCAGCCAAGGGACTAGCGGCCTCTTTCCTACGCAGTATTTT.

Only a few counts were recorded for this clonotype. At one end the junction does not follow the germline gene, possibly because of a read error. This chain connects TRBV6-1 to TRBJ2-1, with 8 bases lining up with TRBD2. Looked up from germline, CDR1 is MNHNS and CDR2 is SASEGT. The CDR3 spans 14 residues. CDR3 loop: CASREALAGGEQFF. CDR3 bases: TGTGCCAGCAGGGAAGCCCTTGCGGGGGGTGAGCAGTTCTTC.

The sample holds a few counts of this clonotype. The chain is built from TRBV4-1 and TRBJ1-6, with D unresolved. There are 13 residues in the CDR3. The ends were cut back, 0 bases at V and 7 bases at J, with 4 bases in the middle. Germline V CDR1 and CDR2: MGHRA, YSYEKL. This chain's CDR3 is CASSQDPNSPLHF. Written as DNA, the CDR3 is TGCGCCAGCAGCCAAGACCCGAATTCACCCCTCCACTTT.

The rearrangement links TRBV12-3 or TRBV12-4 to TRBJ1-5, with 7 positions matching TRBD1. This CDR3 comprises 13 residues. V lost 6 bases to trimming and J lost 1 base; unmatched junction nucleotides: 0. This CDR3 is CASRGQSNQPQHF. The CDR3 region has the DNA TGTGCCAGCAGGGGACAGAGCAATCAGCCCCAGCATTTT.

A few counts support this clonotype. V usage is TRBV20-1 and J usage is TRBJ2-3; 11 positions match TRBD2. The CDR3 is made up of 14 amino acids. V shed 0 bases, J shed 4 bases, and the junction held 0 bases outside the gene matches. Looked up from germline, CDR1 is DFQATT and CDR2 is SNEGSKA (reference sequence). The CDR3 bases are TGCAGTGCTAGAGAACTAGCGGGAGCAGATACGCAGTATTTT. Translated: CSARELAGADTQYF.

The chain recombines TRBV27 with TRBJ1-1, with TRBD1 identical over 7 bases. CDR3 length: 16 residues. Trimming took 2 bases from V and 0 from J; bases not matched to a gene: 6. The germline V gene has CDR1 MNHEY and CDR2 SMNVEV (reference sequence). The CDR3 spells CASSLLPGQVNTEAFF. The CDR3 coding sequence is TGTGCCAGCAGTTTACTTCCTGGACAGGTGAACACTGAAGCTTTCTTT.